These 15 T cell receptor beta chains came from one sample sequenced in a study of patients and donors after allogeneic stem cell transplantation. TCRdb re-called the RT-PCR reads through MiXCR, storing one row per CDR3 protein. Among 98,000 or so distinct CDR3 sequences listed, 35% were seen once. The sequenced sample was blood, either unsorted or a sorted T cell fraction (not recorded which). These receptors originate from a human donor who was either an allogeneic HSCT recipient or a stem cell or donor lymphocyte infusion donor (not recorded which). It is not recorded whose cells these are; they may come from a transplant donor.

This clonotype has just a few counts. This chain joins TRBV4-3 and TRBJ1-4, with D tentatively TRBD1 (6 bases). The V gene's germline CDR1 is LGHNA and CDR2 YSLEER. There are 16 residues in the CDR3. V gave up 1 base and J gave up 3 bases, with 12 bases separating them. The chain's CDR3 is CASSQVWRGSNEKLFF. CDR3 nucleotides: TGCGCCAGCAGCCAAGTGTGGAGGGGGTCTAATGAAAAACTGTTTTTT.

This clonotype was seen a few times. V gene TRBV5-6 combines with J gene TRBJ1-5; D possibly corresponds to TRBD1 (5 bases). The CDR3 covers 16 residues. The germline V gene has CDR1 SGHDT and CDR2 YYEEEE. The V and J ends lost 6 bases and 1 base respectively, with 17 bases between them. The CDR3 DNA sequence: TGTGCCAGCAATTACCCCGGGACTATAAGCAATCAGCCCCAGCATTTT. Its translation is CASNYPGTISNQPQHF.

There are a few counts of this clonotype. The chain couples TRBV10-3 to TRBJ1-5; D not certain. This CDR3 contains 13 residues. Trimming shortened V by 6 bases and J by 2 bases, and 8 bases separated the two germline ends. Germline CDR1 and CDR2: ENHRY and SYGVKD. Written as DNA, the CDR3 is TGTGCCATCAGCCACTTAGGCAATCAGCCCCAGCATTTT. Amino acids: CAISHLGNQPQHF.

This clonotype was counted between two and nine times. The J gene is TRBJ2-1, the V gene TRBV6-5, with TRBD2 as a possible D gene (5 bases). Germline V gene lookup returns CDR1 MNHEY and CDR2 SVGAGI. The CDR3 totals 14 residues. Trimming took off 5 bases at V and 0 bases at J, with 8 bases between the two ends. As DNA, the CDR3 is TGTGCCAGCAGTAGCGGCACCTCCTACAATGAGCAGTTCTTC. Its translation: CASSSGTSYNEQFF.

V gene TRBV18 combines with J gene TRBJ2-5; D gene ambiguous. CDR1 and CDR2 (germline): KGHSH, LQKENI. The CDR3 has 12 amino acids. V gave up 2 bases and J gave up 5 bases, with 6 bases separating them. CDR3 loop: CASSPKGETQYF. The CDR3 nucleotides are TGTGCCAGCTCACCAAAAGGGGAGACCCAGTACTTC.

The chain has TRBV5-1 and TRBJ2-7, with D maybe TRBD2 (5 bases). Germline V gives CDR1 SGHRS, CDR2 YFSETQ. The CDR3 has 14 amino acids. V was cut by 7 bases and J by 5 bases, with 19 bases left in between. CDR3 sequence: CASAKERAGDEQYF. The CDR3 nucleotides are TGCGCCAGCGCAAAGGAGAGGGCCGGGGACGAGCAGTACTTC.

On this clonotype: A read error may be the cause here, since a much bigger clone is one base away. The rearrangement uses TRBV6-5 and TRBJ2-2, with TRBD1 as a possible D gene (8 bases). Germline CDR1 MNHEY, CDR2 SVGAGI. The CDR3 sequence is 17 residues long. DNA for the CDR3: TGTGCCAGCAGTTACCCCCGGACAGGGAGGGACACCGGGGAGCTGTCTTTT. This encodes CASSYPRTGRDTGELSF.

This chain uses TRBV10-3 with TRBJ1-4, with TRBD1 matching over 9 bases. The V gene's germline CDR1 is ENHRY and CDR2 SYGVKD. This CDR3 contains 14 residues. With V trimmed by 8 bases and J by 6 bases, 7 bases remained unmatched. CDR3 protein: CAIGSDRGDEKLFF. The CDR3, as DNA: TGTGCCATCGGGTCGGACAGGGGAGATGAAAAACTGTTTTTT.

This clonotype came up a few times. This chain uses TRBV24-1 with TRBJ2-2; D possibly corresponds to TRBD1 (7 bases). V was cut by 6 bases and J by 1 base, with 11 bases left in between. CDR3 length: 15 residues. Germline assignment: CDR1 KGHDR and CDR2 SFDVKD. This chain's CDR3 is CATSHRGLNTGELFF. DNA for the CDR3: TGTGCCACCAGTCACAGGGGACTGAACACCGGGGAGCTGTTTTTT.

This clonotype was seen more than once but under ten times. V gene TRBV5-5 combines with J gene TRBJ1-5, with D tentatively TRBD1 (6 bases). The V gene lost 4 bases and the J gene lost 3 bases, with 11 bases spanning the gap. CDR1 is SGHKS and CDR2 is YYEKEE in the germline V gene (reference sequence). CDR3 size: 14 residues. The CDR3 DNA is TGTGCCAGCAGCCGCACAGGGACCAATCAGCCCCAGCATTTT. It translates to CASSRTGTNQPQHF.

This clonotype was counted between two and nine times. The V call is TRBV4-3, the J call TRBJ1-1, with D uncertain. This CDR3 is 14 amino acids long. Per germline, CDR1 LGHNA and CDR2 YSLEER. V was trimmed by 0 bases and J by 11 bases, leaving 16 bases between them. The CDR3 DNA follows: TGCGCCAGCAGCCAAGAGTCATCCGTGGCGGTTGCTTTCTTT. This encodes CASSQESSVAVAFF.

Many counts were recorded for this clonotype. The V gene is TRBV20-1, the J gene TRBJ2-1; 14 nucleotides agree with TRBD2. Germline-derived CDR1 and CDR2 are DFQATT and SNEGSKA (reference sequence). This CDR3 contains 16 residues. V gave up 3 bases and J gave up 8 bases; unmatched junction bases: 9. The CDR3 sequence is CSARGTSGRRGDEQFF. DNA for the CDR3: TGCAGTGCTAGGGGGACTAGCGGGAGAAGGGGCGATGAGCAGTTCTTC.

The CDR3 DNA is TGTGCCAGCAGTTTGGAGAGGAGCCAAGAGACCCAGTACTTC. As protein: CASSLERSQETQYF. This chain links TRBV28 with TRBJ2-5; D is unclear. Germline CDR1 is MDHEN and CDR2 is SYDVKM. V gave up 3 bases and J gave up 1 base, with 9 bases separating them. The CDR3 contains 14 residues.

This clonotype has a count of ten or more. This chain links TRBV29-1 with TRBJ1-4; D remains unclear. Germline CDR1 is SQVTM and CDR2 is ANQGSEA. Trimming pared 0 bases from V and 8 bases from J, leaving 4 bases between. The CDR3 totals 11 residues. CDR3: CSVEEREKLFF. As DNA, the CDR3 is TGCAGCGTTGAAGAACGAGAAAAACTGTTTTTT. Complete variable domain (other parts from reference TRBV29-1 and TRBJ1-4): SAVISQKPSRDICQRGTSLTIQCQVDSQVTMMFWYRQQPGQSLTLIATANQGSEATYESGFVIDKFPISRPNLTFSTLTVSNMSPEDSSIYLCSVEEREKLFFGSGTQLSVL.

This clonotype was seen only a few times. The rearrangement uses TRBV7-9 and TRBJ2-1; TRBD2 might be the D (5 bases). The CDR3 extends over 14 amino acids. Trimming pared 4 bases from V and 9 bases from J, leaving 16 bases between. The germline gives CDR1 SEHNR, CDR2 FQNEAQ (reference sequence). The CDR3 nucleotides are TGTGCCAGCAGCTCTCCGGGAATACGAGGTGAGCAGTTCTTC. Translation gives CASSSPGIRGEQFF.